This T cell receptor beta chain was sequenced during a study of blood T cell repertoires in COVID-19. Study-level information: The United States, Italy and Spain provided the acute and convalescent COVID-19 samples. From T cells, B-cell-depleted T cells, or PBMCs came the material, which was cDNA or gDNA.

Per the original methods: Amplification of reference gene primers was used by the study to estimate nucleated cell counts. TCRdb's copy holds only in-frame clones and misses some; the assay was immunoSEQ multiplex PCR. V and J calls and clone size come straight from that table; D and trimming were deduced from the DNA. Of hundreds of thousands of clones listed, roughly nine tenths are singletons. Only a few counts were recorded for this clone. The CDR3 has 13 amino acids. The ends lost 6 bases at V and 10 bases at J; junction bases unmatched: 11. CDR1 is MNHEY, CDR2 SVGAGI, per germline. J is TRBJ2-7 and V is TRBV6-5, with TRBD1 matching over 8 bases. The sequence was collected from a woman in her late teens or twenties who had recovered from COVID-19. The source material was peripheral blood. The chain's CDR3 is CASSPTGALPQYF. The DNA for the CDR3 is TGTGCCAGCAGCCCGACAGGGGCGCTTCCACAGTACTTC.